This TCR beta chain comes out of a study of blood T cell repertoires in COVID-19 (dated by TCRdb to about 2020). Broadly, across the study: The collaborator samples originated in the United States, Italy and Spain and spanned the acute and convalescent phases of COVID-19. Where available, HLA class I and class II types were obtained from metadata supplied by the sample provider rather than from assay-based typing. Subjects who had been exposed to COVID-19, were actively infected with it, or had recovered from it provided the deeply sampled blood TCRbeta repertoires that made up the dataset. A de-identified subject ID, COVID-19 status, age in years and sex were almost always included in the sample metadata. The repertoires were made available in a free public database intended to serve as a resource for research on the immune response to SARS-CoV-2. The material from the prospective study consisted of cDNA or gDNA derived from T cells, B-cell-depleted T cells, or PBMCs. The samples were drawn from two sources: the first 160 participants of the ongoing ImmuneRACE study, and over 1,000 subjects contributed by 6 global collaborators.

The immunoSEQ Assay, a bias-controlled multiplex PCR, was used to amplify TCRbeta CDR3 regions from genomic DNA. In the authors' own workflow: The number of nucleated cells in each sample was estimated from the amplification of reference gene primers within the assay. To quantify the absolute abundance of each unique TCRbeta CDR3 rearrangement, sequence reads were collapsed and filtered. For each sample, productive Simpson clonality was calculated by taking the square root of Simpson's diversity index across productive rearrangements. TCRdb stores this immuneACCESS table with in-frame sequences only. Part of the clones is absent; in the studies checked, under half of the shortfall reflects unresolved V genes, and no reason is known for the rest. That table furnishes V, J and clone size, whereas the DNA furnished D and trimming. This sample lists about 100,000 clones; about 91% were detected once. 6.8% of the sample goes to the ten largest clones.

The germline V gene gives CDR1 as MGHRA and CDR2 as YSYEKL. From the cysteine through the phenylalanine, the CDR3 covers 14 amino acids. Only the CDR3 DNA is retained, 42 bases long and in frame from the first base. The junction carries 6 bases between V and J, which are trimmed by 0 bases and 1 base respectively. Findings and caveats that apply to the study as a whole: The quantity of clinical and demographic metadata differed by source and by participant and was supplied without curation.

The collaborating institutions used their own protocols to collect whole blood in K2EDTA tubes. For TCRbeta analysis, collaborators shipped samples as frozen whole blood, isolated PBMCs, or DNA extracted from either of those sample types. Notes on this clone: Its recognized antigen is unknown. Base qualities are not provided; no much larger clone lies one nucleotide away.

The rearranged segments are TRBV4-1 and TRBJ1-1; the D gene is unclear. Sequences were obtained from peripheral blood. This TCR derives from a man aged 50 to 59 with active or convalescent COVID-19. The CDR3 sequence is CASSQDYGNTEAFF. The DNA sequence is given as TGCGCCAGCAGCCAAGACTACGGGAACACTGAAGCTTTCTTT.